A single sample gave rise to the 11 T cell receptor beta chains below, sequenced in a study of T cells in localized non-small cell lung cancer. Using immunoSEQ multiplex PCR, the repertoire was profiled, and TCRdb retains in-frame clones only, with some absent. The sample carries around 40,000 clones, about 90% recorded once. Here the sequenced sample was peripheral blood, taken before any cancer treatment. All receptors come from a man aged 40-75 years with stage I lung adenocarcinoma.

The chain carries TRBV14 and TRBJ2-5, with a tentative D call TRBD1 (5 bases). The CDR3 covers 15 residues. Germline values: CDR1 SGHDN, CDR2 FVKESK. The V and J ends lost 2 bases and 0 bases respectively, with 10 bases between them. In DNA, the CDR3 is TGTGCCAGCAGCCAATACAGGTCCTACCAAGAGACCCAGTACTTC. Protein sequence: CASSQYRSYQETQYF.

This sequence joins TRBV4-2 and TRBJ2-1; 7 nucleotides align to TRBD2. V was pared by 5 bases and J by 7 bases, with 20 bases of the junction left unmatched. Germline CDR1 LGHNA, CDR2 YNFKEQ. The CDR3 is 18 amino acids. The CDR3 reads CASSSVGKGGSIGNEQFF. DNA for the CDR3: TGTGCCAGCAGCTCAGTAGGGAAGGGCGGGAGTATCGGGAATGAGCAGTTCTTC.

In nucleotides, the CDR3 is TGTGCCATCAGTGGGCAGGGCAACACAGATACGCAGTATTTT. Translation: CAISGQGNTDTQYF. This chain joins TRBV10-3 and TRBJ2-3; D is perhaps TRBD1 (5 bases). Germline V gene data show CDR1 as ENHRY and CDR2 as SYGVKD. V lost 4 bases and J 2 bases, leaving 10 bases between the germline ends. There are 14 residues in the CDR3.

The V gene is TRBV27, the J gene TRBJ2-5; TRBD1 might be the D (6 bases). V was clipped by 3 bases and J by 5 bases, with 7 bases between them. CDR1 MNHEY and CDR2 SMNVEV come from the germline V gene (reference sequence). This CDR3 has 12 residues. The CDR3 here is CASSFTGETQYF. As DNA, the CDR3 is TGTGCCAGCAGTTTCACAGGGGAGACCCAGTACTTC.

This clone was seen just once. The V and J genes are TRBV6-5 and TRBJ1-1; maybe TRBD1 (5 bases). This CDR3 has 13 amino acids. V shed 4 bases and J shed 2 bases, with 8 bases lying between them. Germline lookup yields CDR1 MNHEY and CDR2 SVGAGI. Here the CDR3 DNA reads TGTGCCAGCAGTTCGACAGATAACACTGAAGCTTTCTTT. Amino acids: CASSSTDNTEAFF.

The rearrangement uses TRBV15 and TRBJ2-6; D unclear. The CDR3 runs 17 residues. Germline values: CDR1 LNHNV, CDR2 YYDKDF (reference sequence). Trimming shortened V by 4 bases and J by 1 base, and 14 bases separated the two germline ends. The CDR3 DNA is TGTGCCACCAGCACATTGATAGGAAGGTCTGGGGCCAACGTCCTGACTTTC. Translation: CATSTLIGRSGANVLTF.

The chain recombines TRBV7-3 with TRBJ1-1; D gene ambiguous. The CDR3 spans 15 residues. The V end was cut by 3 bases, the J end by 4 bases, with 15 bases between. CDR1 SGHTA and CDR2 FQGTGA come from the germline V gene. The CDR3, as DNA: TGTGCCAGCAGCTTGGATGGGAACGAAGGCACTGAAGCTTTCTTT. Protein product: CASSLDGNEGTEAFF.

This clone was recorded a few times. The CDR3 sequence is CAKDFNGYTF. The CDR3 DNA reads TGTGCCAAGGATTTCAATGGCTACACCTTC. The V call is TRBV2, the J call TRBJ1-2; the D is unclear. This CDR3 contains 10 residues. Trimming stripped 10 bases from V and 6 bases from J, with 9 bases between. Germline V gene sequence: CDR1 SNHLY, CDR2 FYNNEI. The full variable domain, its missing parts supplied by reference TRBV2 and TRBJ1-2, is EPEVTQTPSHQVTQMGQEVILRCVPISNHLYFYWYRQILGQKVEFLVSFYNNEISEKSEIFDDQFSVERPDGSNFTLKIRSTKLEDSAMYFCAKDFNGYTFGSGTRLTVV.

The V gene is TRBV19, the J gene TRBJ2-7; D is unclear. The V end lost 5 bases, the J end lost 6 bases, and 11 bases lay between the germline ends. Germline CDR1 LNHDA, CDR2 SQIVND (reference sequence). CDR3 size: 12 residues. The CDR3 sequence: CASSSRVGEQYF. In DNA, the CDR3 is TGTGCCAGTAGTTCCCGGGTTGGCGAGCAGTACTTC.

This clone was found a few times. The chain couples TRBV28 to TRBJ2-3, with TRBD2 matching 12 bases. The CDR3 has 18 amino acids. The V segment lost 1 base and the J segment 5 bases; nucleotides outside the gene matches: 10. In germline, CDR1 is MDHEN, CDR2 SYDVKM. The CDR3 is CASSLSVGLAGSVDTQYF. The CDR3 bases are TGTGCCAGCAGTTTATCTGTAGGACTAGCGGGAAGTGTAGATACGCAGTATTTT. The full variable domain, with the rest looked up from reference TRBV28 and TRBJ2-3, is DVKVTQSSRYLVKRTGEKVFLECVQDMDHENMFWYRQDPGLGLRLIYFSYDVKMKEKGDIPEGYSVSREKKERFSLILESASTNQTSMYLCASSLSVGLAGSVDTQYFGPGTRLTVL.

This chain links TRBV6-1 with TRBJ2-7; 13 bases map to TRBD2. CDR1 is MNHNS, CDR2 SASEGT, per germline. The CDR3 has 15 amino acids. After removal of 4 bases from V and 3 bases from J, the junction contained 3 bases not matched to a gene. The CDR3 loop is CASSGGLAGNYEQYF. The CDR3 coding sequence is TGTGCCAGCAGTGGGGGACTAGCGGGAAACTACGAGCAGTACTTC.